This entry concerns a single TCR beta chain. In the original processing: Nucleated cell number was recorded as an estimate derived from reference gene primer amplification. Some clones are missing from TCRdb's copy, which holds only in-frame ones; the method was immunoSEQ multiplex PCR. V and J calls plus clone size are reproduced from that table; the DNA served to infer D and trimming. The data contain 150,000 to 160,000 clones, 91% of them seen just once; the ten biggest clones take up less than 0.6%. This sample is part of a study of blood T cell repertoires in COVID-19. About the research overall: The United States, Italy and Spain supplied acute and convalescent COVID-19 samples. Sources were T cells, B-cell-depleted T cells, or PBMCs; the material itself was cDNA or gDNA.

Trimming at V came to 5 bases and at J to 3 bases, leaving 12 bases not matched to a gene. The CDR3 is made up of 17 amino acids. CDR1 and CDR2 from the germline V gene are SGHTA and FQGNSA. The specimen was peripheral blood. The rearrangement links TRBV7-2 to TRBJ2-1, with TRBD2 matching over 8 bases. This TCR was sampled from a man aged 50 to 59 with acute or convalescent COVID-19. In nucleotides, the CDR3 is TGTGCCAGCAGCCCGAGGGTACTAGCGGAGATCTACAATGAGCAGTTCTTC. Its translation: CASSPRVLAEIYNEQFF. The variable domain in full, with the rest retrieved from reference TRBV7-2 and TRBJ2-1, is GAGVSQSPSNKVTEKGKDVELRCDPISGHTALYWYRQSLGQGLEFLIYFQGNSAPDKSGLPSDRFSAERTGGSVSTLTIQRTQQEDSAVYLCASSPRVLAEIYNEQFFGPGTRLTVL.